This T cell receptor (beta chain) comes out of a study of vaccination effects on CD4 cells after COVID-19. Study-level background: Subjects were given two BNT162b2 or mRNA-1273 vaccine doses.

Method: immunoSEQ multiplex PCR; TCRdb's copy keeps in-frame clones and lacks some. The table shows 45,000 to 60,000 clones, with around 76% occurring only once. At the end of 10 days of culture, CD4+ T cells were isolated. The person had PCR-confirmed SARS-CoV-2 infection between March and December 2020. Both day 3 and day 7 saw half the medium replaced with IL-2 medium. This clone was seen a handful of times. Its antigen is unidentified. This CDR3 contains 16 residues. With V trimmed by 6 bases and J by 3 bases, 11 bases remained unmatched. Germline CDR1 MNHEY, CDR2 SVGEGT. The chain uses TRBV6-2 or TRBV6-3 and TRBJ2-7; 10 positions agree with TRBD2. Sequences were derived from CD4+ T cells from PBMCs cultured without peptide, sampled before COVID-19 vaccination. The source of this sequence is a human donor who had a prior SARS-CoV-2 infection. The CDR3 DNA reads as TGTGCCAGCAGCAAAGTAGCGGGGGGCTACCGCTACGAGCAGTACTTC. This sequence encodes CASSKVAGGYRYEQYF.